This T cell receptor (beta chain) was recovered during a study of cytomegalovirus exposure and HLA in healthy donors. Turning to the study itself: Caucasian-associated ancestry cluster membership applied to 75% to 85% of under 450 genotyped donors.

In its sample, this clone was seen once. Its antigen is unknown. The study's findings and limits: The investigators catalogued 180 or so TCR beta chains as cytomegalovirus-associated. Sequence variants that were highly shared formed a cluster that was likely a sequencing artifact.

Researchers ran the PCR with 60 Vbeta and 13 Jbeta primers. Clones were sequenced by immunoSEQ multiplex PCR, and TCRdb holds only the in-frame ones, with some missing. The sample shows 200,000 to 250,000 clones, 65% to 80% of them seen only once. CDR3 length: 13 amino acids. V shed 4 bases and J 1 base; nucleotides not matched to a gene: 1. CDR1 and CDR2 (germline): WNHNN, SYGVQD (reference sequence). Sequencing used PBMCs. This chain joins TRBV10-1 and TRBJ2-7; 7 nucleotides match TRBD2. The TCR originated in a man aged 45 to 65 in good health and CMV-seronegative. This CDR3 reads CASSGTRSYEQYF. The CDR3 DNA reads TGCGCCAGCAGTGGGACTAGATCCTACGAGCAGTACTTC.